The entry that follows covers one T cell receptor beta chain sequence. These data are taken from a study of blood T cell repertoires in COVID-19. Study at large: Sources were T cells, B-cell-depleted T cells, or PBMCs; the material itself was cDNA or gDNA.

Some clones are missing from TCRdb's copy, which holds only in-frame ones; the method was immunoSEQ multiplex PCR. The sample holds approximately 96,000 clones; 81% are singletons and the top ten take about 10%. The CDR3 sequence is 15 residues long. CDR1 is MDHEN and CDR2 is SYDVKM in the germline V gene. J was trimmed by 7 bases and V by 6 bases; bases with no gene match: 12. The chain combines TRBV28 with TRBJ1-5; TRBD1 aligns across 7 bases. The clonotype was recovered from a woman of 80 years or more with acute or convalescent COVID-19. Input material: peripheral blood. The CDR3, as DNA: TGTGCCAGCAGGTACCGGGGCAGGGGGGACCAGCCCCAGCATTTT. Translation: CASRYRGRGDQPQHF.